Below, 12 T cell receptor beta chains from the same sample are listed, as sequenced in a study of T cell repertoires in cytomegalovirus infection. TCRdb used MiXCR to reprocess the reads, holding one entry per CDR3 protein. The sample records about 830,000 distinct CDR3 sequences, approximately 30% being singletons. Their antigens are not known. Sequencing used cultured CD8+ T cells from PBMCs, obtained from culture after CMV antigen stimulation. These receptor sequences come from a human donor in good health (CMV status not recorded). Some clones in this sample may be carry-over from other donors' samples.

The rearrangement uses TRBV19 and TRBJ1-4, with 8 nucleotides matching TRBD1. The CDR3 covers 15 residues. V trimming: 7 bases; J trimming: 7 bases; junction bases outside the gene matches: 11. Per the germline V gene, CDR1 is LNHDA and CDR2 is SQIVND (reference sequence). CDR3 region: CASTHGGTGGEKLFF. The CDR3 coding sequence is TGTGCCAGTACCCATGGTGGGACAGGCGGTGAAAAACTGTTTTTT.

The chain couples TRBV25-1 to TRBJ1-1, with TRBD1 matching over 10 bases. Trimming removed 6 bases from V and 3 bases from J; junction bases left unmatched: 13. The CDR3 covers 17 residues. CDR1 is MGHDK and CDR2 is SYGVNS in the germline V gene. The CDR3 loop is CASSPRRDRGWDTEAFF. The CDR3 DNA follows: TGTGCCAGCAGCCCTAGGCGGGACAGGGGTTGGGACACTGAAGCTTTCTTT.

The chain joins TRBV12-3 or TRBV12-4 to TRBJ2-1, with D maybe TRBD2 (7 bases). The CDR3 runs to 12 residues. Trimming removed 7 bases at V and 8 bases at J, with 12 bases between. The CDR3 DNA sequence: TGTGCCAGCAAGGGGGGGGCCTATGAGCAGTTCTTC. Translating gives CASKGGAYEQFF.

The DNA for the CDR3 is TGTGCCATCCTAACCTCCTTTGGGCAGTTCTTC. Translating it yields CAILTSFGQFF. This rearrangement joins TRBV11-2 to TRBJ2-1; no reliable D call. The V gene lost 10 bases and the J gene lost 12 bases, with 16 bases spanning the gap. Germline CDR1 and CDR2: SGHAT and FQNNGV. The CDR3 covers 11 residues.

This clonotype came up a few times. The J gene is TRBJ1-2, the V gene TRBV28; D remains unclear. V shed 4 bases and J shed 5 bases, with 8 bases lying between them. Germline V gene data show CDR1 as MDHEN and CDR2 as SYDVKM. The CDR3 has 12 residues. CDR3 sequence reads: CASSSAFYGYTF. In DNA form, the CDR3 reads TGTGCCAGCAGTTCAGCGTTTTATGGCTACACCTTC.

This clonotype appeared a few times. The rearrangement links TRBV4-1 to TRBJ1-2; D gene ambiguous. V dropped 0 bases and J dropped 2 bases, with 10 bases sitting between them. The CDR3 is made up of 15 amino acids. Germline CDR1 reads MGHRA; CDR2 reads YSYEKL. The CDR3 sequence is CASSQDIGINYGYTF. CDR3 in DNA: TGCGCCAGCAGCCAAGATATAGGGATAAACTATGGCTACACCTTC.

This rearrangement joins TRBV14 to TRBJ1-4; no clear D gene. Trimming pared 2 bases from V and 8 bases from J, leaving 6 bases between. The CDR3 covers 12 residues. The germline V gene encodes CDR1 SGHDN and CDR2 FVKESK. The CDR3 bases are TGTGCCAGCAGCCAACTTAAGGAAAAACTGTTTTTT. Protein product: CASSQLKEKLFF.

Concerning this clonotype itself: A read error may be the cause here, since a much bigger clone is one base away. The chain has TRBV19 and TRBJ1-1; TRBD1 is a possible D gene (6 bases). The length of the CDR3 is 12 residues. From germline, CDR1 is LNHDA and CDR2 SQIVND (reference sequence). The CDR3 is CGTGGGDTEAFF. The CDR3 nucleotides read TGTGGTACGGGGGGCGGAGACACTGAAGCTTTCTTT.

As concerns this clonotype: A read error may account for a junction end that differs from germline. The chain is built from TRBV7-2 and TRBJ2-2; TRBD1 matches 9 bases. CDR1 and CDR2 (germline): SGHTA, FQGNSA. This CDR3 spans 14 amino acids. This CDR3 is CVSPQGARTGELFF. CDR3 sequence (DNA): TGTGTCAGCCCACAGGGGGCACGGACCGGGGAGCTGTTTTTT.

This chain links TRBV7-8 with TRBJ1-1; the D gene is possibly TRBD1 (6 bases). There are 11 residues in the CDR3. Germline values: CDR1 SGHVS, CDR2 FQNEAQ. Trimming pared 4 bases from V and 10 bases from J, leaving 10 bases between. The CDR3: CASSSGAGAFF. The CDR3 DNA is TGTGCCAGCAGCTCGGGGGCAGGAGCTTTCTTT.

The table lists this clonotype with many counts. The rearrangement uses TRBV7-2 and TRBJ2-1; 9 nucleotides match TRBD1. The CDR3 has 16 amino acids. Trimming at V came to 3 bases and at J to 4 bases, leaving 7 bases not matched to a gene. Germline V lookup: CDR1 SGHTA, CDR2 FQGNSA. The chain's CDR3 is CASSFPGQGFYNEQFF. DNA of the CDR3: TGTGCCAGCAGCTTTCCGGGACAGGGATTTTACAATGAGCAGTTCTTC.

The chain has TRBV7-8 and TRBJ2-2, with no clear D. V was trimmed by 1 base and J by 4 bases, leaving 7 bases between them. The CDR3 runs to 14 residues. The germline CDR1 and CDR2 sequences are SGHVS and FQNEAQ. As DNA, the CDR3 is TGTGCCAGCAGCTTAGGTGCAGTCACCGGGGAGCTGTTTTTT. Protein: CASSLGAVTGELFF.